The TCR beta chain under discussion was sequenced for a study of a mutant IDH1 vaccine in newly diagnosed glioma. Whole-study context: Patients arrived already treated with radiotherapy, temozolomide, or both, most having had both.

Of note for this clone: Its antigen is unidentified.

V lost 0 bases to trimming and J lost 6 bases, with 12 bases between them. The CDR3 extends over 15 amino acids. The V gene's germline CDR1 is SGDLS and CDR2 YYNGEE. Documented time point: week 11, during vaccination. In every dose of vaccine, 300 ug of mutant IDH1 20-mer peptide was given alongside topical imiquimod. Repertoires were generated with immunoSEQ multiplex PCR, while TCRdb's copy carries only in-frame clones and drops some. The sample consists of 50,000 or so clones, 90% to 95% of them appearing once. This sequence joins TRBV9 and TRBJ1-4; D is ambiguous. Sequences were derived from PBMCs, sampled from a glioma patient whose treatment included an IDH1 peptide vaccine. This TCR was sampled from a man in his fifties or sixties with glioma. The CDR3 DNA reads TGTGCCAGCAGCGTAGGTCTGGGAATGGATGAAAAACTGTTTTTT. Protein sequence: CASSVGLGMDEKLFF.